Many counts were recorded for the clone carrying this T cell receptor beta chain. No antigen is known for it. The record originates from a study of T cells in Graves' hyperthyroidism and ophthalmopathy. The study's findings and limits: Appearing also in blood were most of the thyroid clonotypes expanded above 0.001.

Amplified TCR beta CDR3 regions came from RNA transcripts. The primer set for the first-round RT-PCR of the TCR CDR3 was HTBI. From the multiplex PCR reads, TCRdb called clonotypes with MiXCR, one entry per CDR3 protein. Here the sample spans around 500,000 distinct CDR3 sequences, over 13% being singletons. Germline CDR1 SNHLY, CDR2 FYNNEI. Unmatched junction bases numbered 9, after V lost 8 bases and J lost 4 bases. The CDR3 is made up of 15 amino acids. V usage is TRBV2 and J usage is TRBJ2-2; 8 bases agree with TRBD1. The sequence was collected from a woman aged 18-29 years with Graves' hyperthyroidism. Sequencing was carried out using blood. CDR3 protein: CASLDRGRTTGELFF. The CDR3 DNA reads TGTGCCAGCCTAGACAGGGGAAGGACCACCGGGGAGCTGTTTTTT.